This passage covers 30 T cell receptor beta chains from one sample sequenced in a study of T-cell memory formation after mild COVID-19. TCRdb itself ran the 5' RACE reads through MiXCR, one entry per CDR3 protein. The sample consists of about 340,000 distinct CDR3 sequences, 15% to 20% of them appearing once. The sequencing sample was made of PBMCs or a T cell subset sorted from them (not recorded which). The receptors shown here come from a man aged 18 to 35 who had mild COVID-19 (a few samples of this study predate the infection). Cell type and time point are not known.

This clonotype was observed a handful of times. The CDR3 DNA reads as TGCGCCAGCAGCACCGGGGGGCGGGGGTCCACAGATACGCAGTATTTT. As protein: CASSTGGRGSTDTQYF. This chain uses TRBV5-1 with TRBJ2-3, with a possible D match to TRBD2 (7 bases). Trimming removed 4 bases from V and 2 bases from J, with 17 bases in between. The CDR3 has 16 residues. Germline V gene data show CDR1 as SGHRS and CDR2 as YFSETQ.

The chain is built from TRBV5-1 and TRBJ1-2, with D perhaps TRBD1 (5 bases). The CDR3 consists of 14 residues. Germline-derived CDR1 and CDR2 are SGHRS and YFSETQ. Trimming shortened V by 2 bases and J by 6 bases, and 14 bases separated the two germline ends. Written as DNA, the CDR3 is TGCGCCAGCAGCTTTACCGGGACGGGTGATGGCTACACCTTC. The encoded protein is CASSFTGTGDGYTF.

The rearrangement joins TRBV6-2 or TRBV6-3 to TRBJ1-1; possibly TRBD1 for D (6 bases). Germline values: CDR1 MNHEY, CDR2 SVGEGT. The ends were cut back, 7 bases at V and 1 base at J, with 16 bases in the middle. There are 15 residues in the CDR3. The CDR3 nucleotides are TGTGCCAGCACCAAGGGGGGGGCGGCGAACACTGAAGCTTTCTTT. Its protein is CASTKGGAANTEAFF.

This chain joins TRBV7-6 and TRBJ2-3, with D possibly being TRBD1 or TRBD2 (5 bases each). This CDR3 has 13 amino acids. The ends were cut back, 5 bases at V and 8 bases at J, with 14 bases in the middle. The germline CDR1 and CDR2 sequences are SGHVS and FNYEAQ. CDR3 sequence: CASSLGPEGTQYF. In DNA, the CDR3 is TGTGCCAGCAGCCTGGGACCCGAGGGTACGCAGTATTTT.

This clonotype was seen only a few times. This chain links TRBV5-1 with TRBJ2-2; D possibly corresponds to TRBD2 (6 bases). There are 16 residues in the CDR3. V was pared by 1 base and J by 2 bases, with 12 bases between. Germline V gene sequence: CDR1 SGHRS, CDR2 YFSETQ. CDR3 nucleotides: TGCGCCAGCAGCTTGATTGTTAGCGGAAACACCGGGGAGCTGTTTTTT. Encoded protein: CASSLIVSGNTGELFF.

In its sample, this clonotype was seen a few times. The rearrangement links TRBV5-1 to TRBJ1-2; D is ambiguous. Germline V gene data show CDR1 as SGHRS and CDR2 as YFSETQ. CDR3 length: 14 residues. The V gene lost 0 bases and the J gene lost 4 bases, with 10 bases spanning the gap. CDR3 coding DNA: TGCGCCAGCAGCTTGGGTGCAGAAAGCTATGGCTACACCTTC. The encoded protein is CASSLGAESYGYTF. The whole variable domain, filled in from reference TRBV5-1 and TRBJ1-2, reads KAGVTQTPRYLIKTRGQQVTLSCSPISGHRSVSWYQQTPGQGLQFLFEYFSETQRNKGNFPGRFSGRQFSNSRSEMNVSTLELGDSALYLCASSLGAESYGYTFGSGTRLTVV.

This clonotype was picked up a small number of times. This chain joins TRBV13 and TRBJ1-1; the match to TRBD1 covers 8 bases. Germline loops: CDR1 PRHDT, CDR2 FYEKMQ (reference sequence). With V trimmed by 5 bases and J by 9 bases, 11 bases remained unmatched. CDR3 length equals 14 residues. The CDR3 region is CASSLGQGRQKAFF. The CDR3 DNA follows: TGTGCCAGCAGCCTTGGACAGGGACGACAAAAAGCTTTCTTT.

The chain's CDR3 is CASSPRGPRESYNEQFF. Written as DNA, the CDR3 is TGTGCCAGCAGCCCTAGGGGGCCCAGGGAGTCCTACAATGAGCAGTTCTTC. V is TRBV12-3 or TRBV12-4 and J is TRBJ2-1, with 7 nucleotides matching TRBD1. V shed 6 bases and J 1 base; nucleotides not matched to a gene: 12. This CDR3 has 17 residues.

Only a few counts were recorded for this clonotype. The V call is TRBV20-1, the J call TRBJ2-7; either TRBD1 or TRBD2 may supply D (5 bases each). Germline-derived CDR1 and CDR2 are DFQATT and SNEGSKA (reference sequence). V dropped 2 bases and J dropped 6 bases, with 17 bases sitting between them. This CDR3 is 14 amino acids long. For the CDR3, the DNA is TGCAGTGCTAGAAGTGGGGGTGAAGTTTTCGAGCAGTACGTC. It specifies CSARSGGEVFEQYV.

This clonotype was seen a few times. The CDR3 is CASSQEEGWGFRSYEQYF. The CDR3 coding sequence is TGCGCCAGCAGCCAAGAGGAAGGGTGGGGATTTAGGTCCTACGAGCAGTACTTC. V usage is TRBV4-1 and J usage is TRBJ2-7; D gene unclear. The V gene's germline CDR1 is MGHRA and CDR2 YSYEKL. Trimming cost V 0 bases and J 1 base, with 19 bases left between them. This CDR3 is built from 18 residues.

This clonotype occurred many times. The gene calls are TRBV20-1 and TRBJ2-3; 9 positions agree with TRBD2. The CDR3 extends over 15 amino acids. The junction had 11 bases not matched to a gene; V was cut back by 5 bases and J by 5 bases. Germline V gene sequence: CDR1 DFQATT, CDR2 SNEGSKA (reference sequence). Written as DNA, the CDR3 is TGCAGTGCTCGGGTGGCGGGGGGGCTTGTAGATACGCAGTATTTT. Protein: CSARVAGGLVDTQYF.

J is TRBJ1-2 and V is TRBV5-6; D may be TRBD1 (5 bases). Deletions cut 6 bases from V and 8 bases from J, with 17 bases between. The germline V gene has CDR1 SGHDT and CDR2 YYEEEE. The CDR3 covers 13 residues. In DNA form, the CDR3 reads TGTGCCAGCACCCAGAGAGGGGTATTCGGCTACACCTTC. Its protein product is CASTQRGVFGYTF.

In its sample, this clonotype was seen many times. The chain is built from TRBV7-7 and TRBJ2-1; D is ambiguous. Trimming took 5 bases from V and 2 from J, leaving 13 bases between them. The length of the CDR3 is 15 residues. Germline V CDR1 and CDR2: SSHAT, FNYEAQ (reference sequence). CDR3 sequence (DNA): TGTGCCAGCAGCCCCTGGGCGGATACCTACAATGAGCAGTTCTTC. Its translation is CASSPWADTYNEQFF.

This clonotype was seen a handful of times. The V gene is TRBV7-9, the J gene TRBJ2-2; the match to TRBD1 covers 9 bases. This CDR3 region has 16 residues. Germline assignment: CDR1 SEHNR and CDR2 FQNEAQ (reference sequence). Trimming took 6 bases from V and 6 from J; bases not matched to a gene: 11. In DNA, the CDR3 is TGTGCCAGCAGGGGGACAGGGAGCCCGATCCCCGGGGAGCTGTTTTTT. Amino acids: CASRGTGSPIPGELFF.

This clonotype was recorded at least ten times. The gene calls are TRBV4-3 and TRBJ2-7; D is perhaps TRBD2 (6 bases). CDR3 size: 15 residues. Germline values: CDR1 LGHNA, CDR2 YSLEER. Deletions cut 4 bases from V and 0 bases from J, with 13 bases between. The CDR3 DNA reads as TGCGCCAGCAGCCTCCGGGACTTGAGCTCCTACGAGCAGTACTTC. Amino acid sequence: CASSLRDLSSYEQYF.

CDR3 nucleotide sequence: TGTGCCAGCAGTCAAAGACAGAACAATCAGCCCCAGCATTTT. Amino acid sequence: CASSQRQNNQPQHF. The V and J genes are TRBV6-2 or TRBV6-3 and TRBJ1-5; possibly TRBD1 for D (5 bases). The CDR3 loop spans 14 amino acids. Trimming removed 5 bases at V and 3 bases at J, with 11 bases between. The germline V gene has CDR1 MNHEY and CDR2 SVGEGT.

There are a few counts of this clonotype. J is TRBJ2-5 and V is TRBV4-1; weak D call: TRBD1 (7 bases). V was cut by 3 bases and J by 7 bases, with 15 bases left in between. Germline values: CDR1 MGHRA, CDR2 YSYEKL. CDR3 size: 14 residues. The CDR3 protein is CASSQLQGRGTQYF. The CDR3 nucleotides read TGCGCCAGCAGCCAGTTACAGGGGCGGGGGACCCAGTACTTC.

The V gene is TRBV6-1, the J gene TRBJ1-5, with D unclear. This CDR3 comprises 13 residues. Trimming removed 1 base at V and 4 bases at J, with 5 bases between. Germline V gene lookup returns CDR1 MNHNS and CDR2 SASEGT. The CDR3: CASSEGKNQPQHF. The CDR3 nucleotides read TGTGCCAGCAGTGAAGGGAAGAATCAGCCCCAGCATTTT.

The rearrangement joins TRBV7-2 to TRBJ2-1; perhaps TRBD1 as D (6 bases). CDR3 length equals 15 residues. Germline V lookup: CDR1 SGHTA, CDR2 FQGNSA. The germline V and J ends were trimmed by 5 bases and 0 bases, with 11 bases remaining between them. DNA of the CDR3: TGTGCCAGCAGCATCGGGACAAGCTCCTACAATGAGCAGTTCTTC. This encodes CASSIGTSSYNEQFF.

This sequence joins TRBV5-1 and TRBJ2-3; 7 bases are shared with TRBD2. The CDR3 is made up of 16 amino acids. Germline CDR1 SGHRS, CDR2 YFSETQ. V shed 2 bases, J shed 4 bases, and the junction held 10 bases outside the gene matches. The DNA of the CDR3 is TGCGCCAGCAGCTTCCCCCCGGGGGGATCTCCAGATACGCAGTATTTT. Residues: CASSFPPGGSPDTQYF.

This clonotype was recorded at least ten times. The CDR3 region has the DNA TGTGCCAGCACGGACCCCGGGGAGACCCAGTACTTC. It is translated as CASTDPGETQYF. The chain joins TRBV12-3 or TRBV12-4 to TRBJ2-5; no firm D call. V lost 7 bases to trimming and J lost 5 bases, with 11 bases between them. This CDR3 is built from 12 residues.

This clonotype was seen a handful of times. The chain couples TRBV6-5 to TRBJ2-7, with TRBD1 matching over 8 bases. V shed 5 bases, J shed 1 base, and the junction held 13 bases outside the gene matches. The CDR3 spans 17 residues. CDR1 and CDR2 (germline): MNHEY, SVGAGI. CDR3 DNA: TGTGCCAGCAGTGTTCGGACAGGGTGGTTTGGTTCCTACGAGCAGTACGTC. Translating it yields CASSVRTGWFGSYEQYV.

This clonotype came up a few times. The CDR3 DNA is TGCAGTGCTAGTGCGTCACTAGCGGGGAAGGTCGAGCAGTACTTC. It codes for CSASASLAGKVEQYF. The chain couples TRBV20-1 to TRBJ2-7, with TRBD2 matching over 10 bases. Germline CDR1 DFQATT, CDR2 SNEGSKA (reference sequence). J was trimmed by 6 bases and V by 3 bases; bases with no gene match: 11. The CDR3 loop spans 15 amino acids.

This clonotype was found a few times. This chain joins TRBV6-1 and TRBJ2-3; possibly TRBD1 or TRBD2 for D (5 bases each). The CDR3 is 14 residues long. Trimming removed 6 bases from V and 2 bases from J, with 12 bases in between. The germline CDR1 and CDR2 sequences are MNHNS and SASEGT. For the CDR3, the DNA is TGTGCCAGCAGCCCGGGACCGCACACAGATACGCAGTATTTT. Protein product: CASSPGPHTDTQYF.

This clonotype was picked up many times. This rearrangement joins TRBV28 to TRBJ2-2; D is uncertain. This CDR3 comprises 13 residues. Deletions cut 7 bases from V and 2 bases from J, with 8 bases between. CDR1 and CDR2 from the germline V gene are MDHEN and SYDVKM. CDR3 sequence reads: CASTVLNTGELFF. CDR3 coding DNA: TGTGCCAGCACCGTTTTAAACACCGGGGAGCTGTTTTTT.

This clonotype was seen repeatedly, ten times or more. V is TRBV7-3 and J is TRBJ2-3; D gene ambiguous. The germline CDR1 and CDR2 sequences are SGHTA and FQGTGA. The length of the CDR3 is 13 residues. Trimming removed 6 bases from V and 4 bases from J, with 11 bases in between. Here the CDR3 DNA reads TGTGCCAGCAGTATCGGCCCCCCAGATACGCAGTATTTT. It encodes CASSIGPPDTQYF.

The chain has TRBV12-3 or TRBV12-4 and TRBJ2-3; TRBD2 matches at 8 bases. V lost 5 bases to trimming and J lost 5 bases; unmatched junction nucleotides: 15. The length of the CDR3 is 17 residues. The CDR3 spells CASSPFVGTRIIDTQYF. As DNA, the CDR3 is TGTGCCAGCAGTCCCTTTGTTGGGACTAGGATTATAGATACGCAGTATTTT.

The V and J genes are TRBV12-3 or TRBV12-4 and TRBJ2-3, with D possibly matching TRBD2 (7 bases). The V and J ends lost 4 bases and 7 bases respectively, with 18 bases between them. This CDR3 is 15 amino acids long. This chain's CDR3 is CASSSLGGAANTQYF. Written as DNA, the CDR3 is TGTGCCAGCAGTTCCCTAGGGGGGGCCGCGAATACGCAGTATTTT.

This clonotype was counted a few times. The chain couples TRBV4-2 to TRBJ2-1; D is uncertain. CDR1 is LGHNA, CDR2 YNFKEQ, per germline. CDR3 length equals 17 residues. The V gene lost 3 bases and the J gene lost 0 bases, with 15 bases spanning the gap. The CDR3 region is CASSQRTAASSYNEQFF. CDR3 in DNA: TGTGCCAGCAGCCAGCGGACGGCAGCTAGCTCCTACAATGAGCAGTTCTTC.

The chain carries TRBV7-6 and TRBJ1-1; 9 nucleotides line up with TRBD1. Trimming cost V 4 bases and J 7 bases; bases outside gene matches: 13. CDR3 size: 16 residues. In germline, CDR1 is SGHVS, CDR2 FNYEAQ. CDR3 protein: CASSSEQGAPPFEAFF. The CDR3 bases are TGTGCCAGCAGCTCCGAACAGGGGGCCCCCCCTTTTGAAGCTTTCTTT.